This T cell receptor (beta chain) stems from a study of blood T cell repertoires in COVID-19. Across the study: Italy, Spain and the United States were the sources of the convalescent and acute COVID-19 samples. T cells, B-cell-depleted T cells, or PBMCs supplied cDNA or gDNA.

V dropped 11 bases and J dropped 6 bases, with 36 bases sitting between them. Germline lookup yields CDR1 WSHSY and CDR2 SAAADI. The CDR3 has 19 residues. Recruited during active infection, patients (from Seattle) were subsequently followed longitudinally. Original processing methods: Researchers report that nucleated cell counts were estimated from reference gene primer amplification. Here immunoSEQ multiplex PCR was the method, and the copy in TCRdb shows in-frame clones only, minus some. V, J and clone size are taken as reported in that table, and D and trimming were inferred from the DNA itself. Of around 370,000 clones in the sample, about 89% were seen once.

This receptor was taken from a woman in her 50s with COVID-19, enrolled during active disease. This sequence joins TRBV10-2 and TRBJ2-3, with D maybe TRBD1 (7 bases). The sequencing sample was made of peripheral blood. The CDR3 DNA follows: TGCGCCGCTGAAGACAGGGTCGATACGGGGGCCAATCTACGGGATACGCAGTATTTT. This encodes CAAEDRVDTGANLRDTQYF.